A single sample gave rise to the 30 T cell receptor beta chains below, sequenced in a study of T cell responses to AZD1222 COVID-19 vaccine. TCRdb keeps only in-frame clones here, not all; method: immunoSEQ multiplex PCR. The sample holds 98,000 or so clones; roughly nine tenths are singletons and the top ten take 3% to 4%. This specimen consisted of peripheral blood, obtained 28 days after the second dose of the MenACWY control vaccine. These receptors came from an adult who received the MenACWY meningococcal vaccine as a control.

This chain connects TRBV18 to TRBJ1-6, with D unresolved. This CDR3 is built from 16 residues. Germline-derived CDR1 and CDR2 are KGHSH and LQKENI. With 1 base removed from V and 1 base from J, the gap between germline ends came to 8 bases. CDR3 residues: CASSPQSGSYNSPLHF. In DNA, the CDR3 is TGTGCCAGCTCACCACAGAGTGGGTCCTATAATTCACCCCTCCACTTT. Variable domain in full (rest from reference TRBV18 and TRBJ1-6): NAGVMQNPRHLVRRRGQEARLRCSPMKGHSHVYWYRQLPEEGLKFMVYLQKENIIDESGMPKERFSAEFPKEGPSILRIQQVVRGDSAAYFCASSPQSGSYNSPLHFGNGTRLTVT.

Points on this clone: Within the sample, other DNA sequences also encode this same CDR3. This chain connects TRBV18 to TRBJ2-3, with TRBD2 as a possible D gene (5 bases). The germline V gene has CDR1 KGHSH and CDR2 LQKENI. The length of the CDR3 is 13 residues. The V and J ends lost 3 bases and 5 bases respectively, with 9 bases between them. The CDR3 region has the DNA TGTGCCAGCTCACCGGGCAGCGGAGATACGCAGTATTTT. Protein product: CASSPGSGDTQYF. The complete variable domain, with remaining parts taken from reference TRBV18 and TRBJ2-3, reads NAGVMQNPRHLVRRRGQEARLRCSPMKGHSHVYWYRQLPEEGLKFMVYLQKENIIDESGMPKERFSAEFPKEGPSILRIQQVVRGDSAAYFCASSPGSGDTQYFGPGTRLTVL.

The rearrangement links TRBV6-5 to TRBJ2-2; perhaps TRBD2 as D (5 bases). Germline V gives CDR1 MNHEY, CDR2 SVGAGI. The CDR3 sequence is 14 residues long. V lost 0 bases to trimming and J lost 4 bases, with 6 bases between them. The CDR3 DNA reads as TGTGCCAGCAGTTACTCTGGAGGCACCGGGGAGCTGTTTTTT. It specifies CASSYSGGTGELFF.

This chain connects TRBV7-2 to TRBJ2-7; 10 positions match TRBD2. The V gene's germline CDR1 is SGHTA and CDR2 FQGNSA. V dropped 4 bases and J dropped 6; count of bases not matched to a gene: 9. This CDR3 has 15 amino acids. CDR3 in amino acids: CASSSWTSGNLEQYF. DNA of the CDR3: TGTGCCAGCAGCTCCTGGACTAGCGGCAACCTCGAGCAGTACTTC.

The V and J genes are TRBV5-1 and TRBJ1-4, with D unclear. Trimming cost V 0 bases and J 8 bases, with 14 bases left between them. Germline CDR1 reads SGHRS; CDR2 reads YFSETQ. This CDR3 comprises 15 residues. The CDR3 nucleotides read TGCGCCAGCAGCTTGGCCAATCCGAGTCGCGAAAAACTGTTTTTT. Protein sequence: CASSLANPSREKLFF.

This chain joins TRBV2 and TRBJ2-3, with 15 bases identical to TRBD2. CDR3 size: 17 residues. Unmatched junction bases numbered 12, after V lost 6 bases and J lost 8 bases. Germline V lookup: CDR1 SNHLY, CDR2 FYNNEI. The chain's CDR3 is CASSQRTSGGERGTQYF. The CDR3 region has the DNA TGTGCCAGCAGCCAAAGGACTAGCGGGGGGGAAAGGGGTACGCAGTATTTT.

This clone occurred a few times. This chain uses TRBV18 with TRBJ2-2; tentative D call: TRBD1 (5 bases). Germline CDR1 reads KGHSH; CDR2 reads LQKENI. V was cut by 0 bases and J by 1 base, with 9 bases left in between. The CDR3 covers 16 residues. The CDR3 nucleotides read TGTGCCAGCTCACCACCTCAGGGCCGGAACACCGGGGAGCTGTTTTTT. Translation: CASSPPQGRNTGELFF.

V usage is TRBV18 and J usage is TRBJ1-2, with a possible D match to TRBD1 (5 bases). The germline V and J ends were trimmed by 2 bases and 1 base, with 17 bases remaining between them. This CDR3 comprises 17 residues. The germline V gene has CDR1 KGHSH and CDR2 LQKENI. In DNA form, the CDR3 reads TGTGCCAGCTCACCAAGCGGCAGGGAGAGGTTTAACTATGGCTACACCTTC. Encoded protein: CASSPSGRERFNYGYTF.

The genes are TRBV6-5 and TRBJ2-3; the D is unclear. CDR3 length equals 16 residues. Germline lookup yields CDR1 MNHEY and CDR2 SVGAGI. Between the trimmed V and J ends, which lost 0 bases and 0 bases, there was a span of 10 bases. Here the CDR3 reads CASSYSGIPSTDTQYF. DNA for the CDR3: TGTGCCAGCAGTTACTCGGGGATACCAAGCACAGATACGCAGTATTTT.

The CDR3 nucleotides read TGTGCCAGTAGTATGACAGGGAGACAGGATACGCAGTATTTT. The encoded protein is CASSMTGRQDTQYF. The V gene is TRBV19, the J gene TRBJ2-3; 7 bases fit TRBD1. Germline CDR1 and CDR2: LNHDA and SQIVND (reference sequence). The length of the CDR3 is 14 residues. J gave up 6 bases and V 3 bases, and 6 bases lay outside the gene matches.

The V gene is TRBV19, the J gene TRBJ1-2, with 7 bases that match TRBD1. V lost 4 bases to trimming and J lost 0 bases; unmatched junction nucleotides: 8. CDR3 length: 16 amino acids. Germline V gene data show CDR1 as LNHDA and CDR2 as SQIVND (reference sequence). CDR3 residues: CASSRDSPGTNYGYTF. The CDR3 nucleotides read TGTGCCAGTAGTAGGGACAGCCCAGGGACTAACTATGGCTACACCTTC. Filled out from reference TRBV19 and TRBJ1-2, the complete variable domain reads DGGITQSPKYLFRKEGQNVTLSCEQNLNHDAMYWYRQDPGQGLRLIYYSQIVNDFQKGDIAEGYSVSREKKESFPLTVTSAQKNPTAFYLCASSRDSPGTNYGYTFGSGTRLTVV.

V usage is TRBV28 and J usage is TRBJ2-1, with D maybe TRBD2 (6 bases). V lost 5 bases and J lost 15, with 20 bases in between. Germline V gene lookup returns CDR1 MDHEN and CDR2 SYDVKM. CDR3 size: 13 residues. The CDR3 sequence: CASSPRTTQLSFF. CDR3 DNA sequence: TGTGCCAGCAGTCCACGGACTACCCAGTTGTCGTTCTTC.

V gene TRBV6-2 or TRBV6-3 combines with J gene TRBJ1-2; D unresolved. With 3 bases removed from V and 7 bases from J, the gap between germline ends came to 12 bases. The V gene's germline CDR1 is MNHEY and CDR2 SVGEGT. CDR3 size: 13 residues. The CDR3 DNA reads TGTGCCAGCAGTTATATGGTCGGCTCTGGCTACACCTTC. Translation gives CASSYMVGSGYTF.

The CDR3 loop is CASSHTPGLEQYF. The CDR3 nucleotides are TGTGCCAGCAGTCATACGCCGGGACTAGAGCAGTACTTC. The rearrangement uses TRBV12-3 or TRBV12-4 and TRBJ2-7, with 7 positions matching TRBD2. The J segment lost 7 bases and the V segment lost 5 bases, leaving 8 bases of the junction unmatched. CDR3 size: 13 residues.

This chain joins TRBV19 and TRBJ2-1; D may correspond to TRBD1 or TRBD2 (5 bases each). Germline V CDR1 and CDR2: LNHDA, SQIVND (reference sequence). The CDR3 is made up of 15 amino acids. The ends were cut back, 6 bases at V and 6 bases at J, with 18 bases in the middle. This CDR3 reads CASRIGAGQGNEQFF. The CDR3 region has the DNA TGTGCCAGTAGAATCGGGGCCGGGCAGGGCAATGAGCAGTTCTTC.

The chain uses TRBV10-3 and TRBJ2-1; 9 nucleotides match TRBD1. With V trimmed by 5 bases and J by 5 bases, 7 bases remained unmatched. The germline CDR1 and CDR2 sequences are ENHRY and SYGVKD. The CDR3 contains 15 residues. CDR3 amino acids: CAISFTGGADNEQFF. The CDR3 DNA sequence: TGTGCCATCAGTTTTACAGGGGGCGCTGACAATGAGCAGTTCTTC.

Concerning this clone: Its ends do not fully match the called genes, so a read error is possible. The chain recombines TRBV19 with TRBJ1-5, with a weak D call TRBD1 (5 bases). This CDR3 comprises 12 residues. The germline CDR1 and CDR2 sequences are LNHDA and SQIVND (reference sequence). The CDR3 DNA is TGCGGGACCGGGGACAGCAATCAGCCCCAGCATTTT. Encoded protein: CGTGDSNQPQHF.

The chain is built from TRBV5-4 and TRBJ1-2; D is uncertain. This CDR3 spans 15 amino acids. Trimming stripped 0 bases from V and 2 bases from J, with 11 bases between. Germline-derived CDR1 and CDR2 are SGHNT and YYREEE (reference sequence). CDR3 sequence (DNA): TGTGCCAGCAGCTTGGCTCCGGGTTCGAACTATGGCTACACCTTC. It is translated as CASSLAPGSNYGYTF.

This clone was observed a few times. The J gene is TRBJ1-1, the V gene TRBV7-9; possible D gene TRBD1, 6 bases. This CDR3 region has 16 residues. The germline gives CDR1 SEHNR, CDR2 FQNEAQ (reference sequence). V was clipped by 4 bases and J by 3 bases, with 18 bases between them. The CDR3 sequence is CASSSFTGNSDTEAFF. The CDR3 DNA follows: TGTGCCAGCAGCTCATTTACAGGGAACAGCGACACTGAAGCTTTCTTT.

In DNA, the CDR3 is TGTGCCAGCAGCTCCGGGACTAGCACAGATACGCAGTATTTT. It codes for CASSSGTSTDTQYF. V and J are TRBV7-8 and TRBJ2-3; perhaps TRBD2 as D (6 bases). The germline CDR1 and CDR2 sequences are SGHVS and FQNEAQ. Trimming left V 4 bases short and J 0 bases short, with 8 bases between. CDR3 length: 14 amino acids.

This clone was seen a handful of times. The chain joins TRBV19 to TRBJ1-1; TRBD1 matches 9 bases. V dropped 5 bases and J dropped 3; count of bases not matched to a gene: 7. The CDR3 extends over 15 amino acids. Germline V lookup: CDR1 LNHDA, CDR2 SQIVND (reference sequence). Written as DNA, the CDR3 is TGTGCCAGTAGTGCCCGGGACAGGGCGTACACTGAAGCTTTCTTT. This sequence encodes CASSARDRAYTEAFF.

The rearrangement joins TRBV7-2 to TRBJ1-1; maybe TRBD1 (5 bases). This CDR3 spans 14 amino acids. V gave up 2 bases and J gave up 4 bases, with 11 bases separating them. Germline V gene sequence: CDR1 SGHTA, CDR2 FQGNSA. As DNA, the CDR3 is TGTGCCAGCAGCTTAAGGGGTGACAGCACTGAAGCTTTCTTT. This gives the protein CASSLRGDSTEAFF.

The CDR3 region has the DNA TGTGCCACCAGTGATTTAGGTAAAAGCTCCTACAATGAGCAGTTCTTC. Protein sequence: CATSDLGKSSYNEQFF. The V call is TRBV24-1, the J call TRBJ2-1; no definite D call. V was pared by 1 base and J by 0 bases, with 9 bases between. Germline V CDR1 and CDR2: KGHDR, SFDVKD. This CDR3 comprises 16 residues.

In this sample, this clone turned up once. CDR3 in amino acids: CASSMRGIDEKLFF. In DNA, the CDR3 is TGTGCCAGTAGTATGAGGGGGATAGATGAAAAACTGTTTTTT. V gene TRBV19 combines with J gene TRBJ1-4; D is perhaps TRBD1 (6 bases). This CDR3 spans 14 amino acids. The V end was cut by 3 bases, the J end by 6 bases, with 11 bases between. CDR1 and CDR2 (germline): LNHDA, SQIVND (reference sequence).

V gene TRBV9 combines with J gene TRBJ1-5; D possibly corresponds to TRBD1 (5 bases). The CDR3 length is 15 residues. From germline, CDR1 is SGDLS and CDR2 YYNGEE. Trimming removed 3 bases at V and 0 bases at J, with 10 bases between. The DNA for the CDR3 is TGTGCCAGCAGCGCGGGACCTTATAGCAATCAGCCCCAGCATTTT. This translates into CASSAGPYSNQPQHF.

This chain connects TRBV4-2 to TRBJ2-7, with 7 bases that match TRBD1. The germline V gene has CDR1 LGHNA and CDR2 YNFKEQ. The length of the CDR3 is 16 residues. The ends lost 4 bases at V and 0 bases at J; junction bases unmatched: 9. CDR3 sequence (DNA): TGTGCCAGCAGCCCAACAGGGGCCCAAAGCTCCTACGAGCAGTACTTC. Residues: CASSPTGAQSSYEQYF.

The chain recombines TRBV19 with TRBJ1-1; 10 positions agree with TRBD1. The CDR3 spans 15 residues. Germline CDR1 is LNHDA and CDR2 is SQIVND (reference sequence). J gave up 0 bases and V 3 bases, and 1 base lay outside the gene matches. As DNA, the CDR3 is TGTGCCAGTAGTATGGACAGGGGGATGAACACTGAAGCTTTCTTT. As protein: CASSMDRGMNTEAFF.

The chain has TRBV20-1 and TRBJ2-5, with D possibly called TRBD1 or TRBD2 (6 bases each). The germline V and J ends were trimmed by 3 bases and 5 bases, with 16 bases remaining between them. Germline values: CDR1 DFQATT, CDR2 SNEGSKA (reference sequence). CDR3 length: 14 residues. CDR3 DNA: TGCAGTGCTAGTTCCGACGGGGGCCGGGAGACCCAGTACTTC. It is translated as CSASSDGGRETQYF.

The V gene is TRBV18, the J gene TRBJ1-2; 8 bases line up with TRBD1. The trim removed 6 bases at V and 8 bases at J, leaving 17 bases unmatched. The CDR3 has 16 residues. Germline assignment: CDR1 KGHSH and CDR2 LQKENI. For the CDR3, the DNA is TGTGCCAGCTCCCTAGGACAGGGAGGCTCAATGGGAGGCTACACCTTC. This translates into CASSLGQGGSMGGYTF.

The gene calls are TRBV30 and TRBJ2-1; maybe TRBD2 (5 bases). CDR3 size: 15 residues. Germline V gene data show CDR1 as GTSNPN and CDR2 as SVGIG (reference sequence). With 3 bases removed from V and 4 bases from J, the gap between germline ends came to 16 bases. DNA for the CDR3: TGTGCCTGGAGAGGGCCCGGGGTGCGTTACAATGAGCAGTTCTTC. The encoded protein is CAWRGPGVRYNEQFF.